Sequencing of this T cell receptor (beta chain) was carried out in a study of T cell responses to AZD1222 COVID-19 vaccine. The table came from immunoSEQ multiplex PCR; TCRdb's copy has only in-frame clones and leaves some out. The sample yields roughly 110,000 clones, around 93% seen once. Germline V CDR1 and CDR2: LNHDA, SQIVND (reference sequence). Trimming at V came to 5 bases and at J to 0 bases, leaving 6 bases not matched to a gene. The CDR3 is 17 amino acids. The rearrangement links TRBV19 to TRBJ2-1; 11 bases align to TRBD2. This receptor was identified in an adult who received the AZD1222 COVID-19 vaccine. The starting material was peripheral blood, obtained 28 days after the second AZD1222 dose. CDR3 nucleotide sequence: TGTGCCAGTAGTTTACCGGGACTAGCGGTCTCCTACAATGAGCAGTTCTTC. This codes for CASSLPGLAVSYNEQFF.